Described below is a single T cell receptor beta chain sequence and its context. For sequencing, patients were chosen who had shown expansion of CD8+CD57+ cells by flow cytometry. These data belong to a study of CD8+CD57+ T cells in acquired aplastic anemia. Profiles of TCR beta VDJ and CDR3 were generated from a genomic DNA template. In TCRdb, the reads were re-called with MiXCR into one record per CDR3 protein. Seen here are about 150,000 distinct CDR3 sequences, about 48% observed once, and the top ten hold about 12%. The sequencing input was sorted CD4+, CD8+, or CD8+CD57+ T cells (not recorded which) from PBMCs. The sequence was collected from a human donor with aplastic anemia.

The CDR3 DNA is TGCAGCGTTGGCCTCTTAGGCAGGGAGCAGTACTTC. Residues: CSVGLLGREQYF. The chain links TRBV29-1 to TRBJ2-7; D gene ambiguous. The CDR3 spans 12 residues. CDR1 and CDR2 (germline): SQVTM, ANQGSEA. Deletions cut 4 bases from V and 7 bases from J, with 14 bases between.